A single sample is the source of the 5 T cell receptor beta chains below, sequenced in a study of blood T cells in healthy people across ages. Sample-barcoded 5' priming and a J-beta primer mix drove a second PCR of roughly 7 to 11 cycles. Using its own MiXCR run on the 5' RACE reads, TCRdb lists one record per CDR3 protein. This table holds about 780,000 distinct CDR3 sequences, around 68% found once. The sequenced sample was blood. All receptors derive from a man in his thirties or forties in good health.

The chain has TRBV28 and TRBJ2-1; possibly TRBD2 for D (6 bases). The germline V gene encodes CDR1 MDHEN and CDR2 SYDVKM. The V gene lost 1 base and the J gene lost 0 bases, with 19 bases spanning the gap. CDR3 size: 19 residues. DNA for the CDR3: TGTGCCAGCAGTTTATCCGACGGGAGATCGGTGAGCTCCTACAATGAGCAGTTCTTC. It codes for CASSLSDGRSVSSYNEQFF. Using reference TRBV28 and TRBJ2-1 for the parts outside the CDR3, the full variable domain is DVKVTQSSRYLVKRTGEKVFLECVQDMDHENMFWYRQDPGLGLRLIYFSYDVKMKEKGDIPEGYSVSREKKERFSLILESASTNQTSMYLCASSLSDGRSVSSYNEQFFGPGTRLTVL.

The chain combines TRBV7-8 with TRBJ1-5, with D hard to call. Per the germline V gene, CDR1 is SGHVS and CDR2 is FQNEAQ. This CDR3 is 17 amino acids long. Trimming left V 5 bases short and J 0 bases short, with 17 bases between. The CDR3 coding sequence is TGTGCCAGCAGCCCCGCCCCGGGGTACTATAGCAATCAGCCCCAGCATTTT. Translation gives CASSPAPGYYSNQPQHF.

There are a few counts of this clonotype. The rearrangement uses TRBV30 and TRBJ2-6; D gene ambiguous. The CDR3 is 15 residues long. Trimming cost V 5 bases and J 0 bases, with 11 bases left between them. CDR1 GTSNPN and CDR2 SVGIG come from the germline V gene (reference sequence). The CDR3 DNA is TGTGCCTGGGCCTTCTTAGTCTCTGGGGCCAACGTCCTGACTTTC. Protein product: CAWAFLVSGANVLTF.

This sequence joins TRBV4-3 and TRBJ2-7; D is uncertain. The V end was cut by 6 bases, the J end by 4 bases, with 13 bases between. The V gene's germline CDR1 is LGHNA and CDR2 YSLEER. CDR3 size: 13 residues. CDR3 in DNA: TGCGCCAGCAGTCCCCGAGGCCAGTACGAGCAGTACTTC. Its protein is CASSPRGQYEQYF.

The chain uses TRBV7-2 and TRBJ2-5, with D tentatively TRBD2 (6 bases). The CDR3 length is 14 residues. V lost 5 bases to trimming and J lost 5 bases, with 15 bases between them. Germline CDR1 SGHTA, CDR2 FQGNSA. In DNA form, the CDR3 reads TGTGCCAGCAGCCAAGCGGGCGCGAGGGAGACCCAGTACTTC. This gives the protein CASSQAGARETQYF.